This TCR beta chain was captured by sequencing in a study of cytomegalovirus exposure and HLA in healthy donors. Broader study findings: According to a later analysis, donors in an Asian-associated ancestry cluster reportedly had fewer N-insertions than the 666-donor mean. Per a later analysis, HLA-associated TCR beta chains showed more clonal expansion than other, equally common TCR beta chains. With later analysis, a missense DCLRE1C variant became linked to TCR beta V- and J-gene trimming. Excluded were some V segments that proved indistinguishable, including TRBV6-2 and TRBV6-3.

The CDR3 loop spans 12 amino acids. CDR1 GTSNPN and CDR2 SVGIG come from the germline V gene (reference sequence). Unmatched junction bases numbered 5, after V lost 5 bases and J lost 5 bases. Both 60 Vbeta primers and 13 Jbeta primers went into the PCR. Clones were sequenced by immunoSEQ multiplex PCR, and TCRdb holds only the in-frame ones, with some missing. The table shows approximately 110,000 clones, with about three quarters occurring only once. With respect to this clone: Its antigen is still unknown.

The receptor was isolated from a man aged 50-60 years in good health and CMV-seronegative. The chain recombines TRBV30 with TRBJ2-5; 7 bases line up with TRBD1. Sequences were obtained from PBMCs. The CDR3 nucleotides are TGTGCCTGGTCACAGGGGTGGGAGACCCAGTACTTC. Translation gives CAWSQGWETQYF.